Included here is one T cell receptor (beta chain) sequence, with context. The antigen is unknown. This record comes from a study of Ad26.COV2.S vaccination and SARS-CoV-2 variants. Findings of the study overall: Using TCR breadth and depth analyses may have led to underestimated total T cell responses. Spike-specific TCR breadth ran higher among vaccine recipients than placebo recipients.

The CDR3 totals 13 residues. Germline CDR1 LNHDA, CDR2 SQIVND (reference sequence). V gave up 9 bases and J gave up 8 bases; unmatched junction bases: 6. Data came from immunoSEQ multiplex PCR; TCRdb stores just in-frame clones and leaves some out. The table has around 250,000 clones, approximately 88% seen once. Treatment: over 15 received Ad26.COV2.S at low or high dose, single or two shots; about five received placebo; per-sample allocation not given. Samples came from day 63 after the first vaccine or placebo injection. An adult of 18-55 years in Boston served as donor. Expressing Wuhan-strain SARS-CoV-2 spike, an Ad26 vector served as the vaccine.

This sample comprised peripheral blood, obtained in a trial of Ad26.COV2.S vaccine versus placebo. The TCR sequence derives from a person aged 18-65 years who received the Ad26.COV2.S COVID-19 vaccine or a placebo. The chain combines TRBV19 with TRBJ1-4; TRBD1 aligns across 10 bases. The CDR3 bases are TGTGCCAGCAGGGACAGGGGTCGCGAAAAACTGTTTTTT. This encodes CASRDRGREKLFF.